This is a list of T cell receptor beta chains from one sample in a study of blood T cell repertoires in COVID-19. The repertoire was sequenced with immunoSEQ multiplex PCR; TCRdb's copy has only in-frame clones and lacks some. The sample yields about 100,000 clones, 80% to 95% seen once. Sequencing was performed on peripheral blood. These receptors came from a man in his fifties with active COVID-19. The CDR3 runs from the conserved cysteine through the conserved F or W. The order of the fields is D gene, V gene, J gene, CDR3 length, clone size, CDR3 protein, CDR3 DNA. A D gene is named only where the DNA matches it firmly. Clone sizes are given selectively: once, few, many, or a class where the clone is expanded.

D: -; V: TRBV30; J: TRBJ2-3; length: 14; size: -; CDR3: CAWSRAGSTDTQYF; DNA: TGTGCCTGGAGTAGGGCGGGAAGCACAGATACGCAGTATTTT
D: TRBD2; V: TRBV7-9; J: TRBJ2-7; length: 14; size: -; CDR3: CASSLSSSGRAKTF; DNA: TGTGCCAGCAGCTTAAGTTCTAGCGGGAGGGCCAAGACCTTC
D: TRBD2; V: TRBV4-1; J: TRBJ2-1; length: 15; size: -; CDR3: CASSTTSGRYNEQFF; DNA: TGCGCCAGCAGCACGACTAGCGGGAGGTATAACGAGCAGTTCTTC
D: TRBD1; V: TRBV3-1/TRBV3-2; J: TRBJ1-3; length: 15; size: -; CDR3: CASSSDRGSGNTIYF; DNA: TGTGCCAGCAGCTCGGACAGGGGTTCTGGAAACACCATATATTTT
D: -; V: TRBV28; J: TRBJ1-4; length: 14; size: -; CDR3: CASTAGALGEKLFF; DNA: TGTGCCAGCACCGCTGGGGCCTTGGGTGAAAAACTGTTTTTT
D: TRBD2; V: TRBV5-8; J: TRBJ2-1; length: 19; size: -; CDR3: CASSLGAGGYPFSYNEQFF; DNA: TGTGCCAGCAGCTTGGGGGCGGGAGGGTACCCCTTCTCCTACAATGAGCAGTTCTTC
D: TRBD2; V: TRBV30; J: TRBJ2-6; length: 18; size: -; CDR3: CAWSVGAGGNSGANVLTF; DNA: TGTGCCTGGAGTGTAGGGGCGGGAGGGAACTCTGGGGCCAACGTCCTGACTTTC
D: -; V: TRBV9; J: TRBJ1-2; length: 13; size: -; CDR3: CASSVQGSTGYTF; DNA: TGTGCCAGCAGCGTGCAGGGTTCGACTGGCTACACCTTC
D: TRBD1; V: TRBV6-1; J: TRBJ1-2; length: 13; size: -; CDR3: CASSEQGGRGYTF; DNA: TGTGCCAGCAGTGAACAGGGGGGAAGAGGCTACACCTTC
D: TRBD1; V: TRBV11-3; J: TRBJ2-2; length: 16; size: -; CDR3: CASSAPGQGITGELFF; DNA: TGTGCCAGCAGTGCCCCGGGACAGGGGATCACCGGGGAGCTGTTTTTT
D: -; V: TRBV4-1; J: TRBJ2-1; length: 15; size: -; CDR3: CASSQDRDINNEQFF; DNA: TGCGCCAGCAGCCAGGACCGGGACATAAACAATGAGCAGTTCTTC
D: TRBD2; V: TRBV24-1; J: TRBJ2-3; length: 14; size: -; CDR3: CATSDGGRADTQYF; DNA: TGTGCCACCAGTGACGGCGGGAGAGCAGATACGCAGTATTTT
D: -; V: TRBV7-9; J: TRBJ2-4; length: 13; size: -; CDR3: CASSLAEVNIQYF; DNA: TGTGCCAGCAGCTTAGCTGAGGTAAACATTCAGTACTTC
D: TRBD1; V: TRBV2; J: TRBJ2-7; length: 14; size: -; CDR3: CASRPGTGGYEQYF; DNA: TGTGCCAGCAGACCCGGGACAGGGGGCTACGAGCAGTACTTC
D: TRBD2; V: TRBV10-1; J: TRBJ2-1; length: 13; size: -; CDR3: CASSLSGNNEQFF; DNA: TGCGCCAGCAGCCTAAGCGGGAACAATGAGCAGTTCTTC
D: TRBD2; V: TRBV27; J: TRBJ2-5; length: 13; size: -; CDR3: CASNTKAGGPSYF; DNA: TGTGCCAGCAACACGAAAGCGGGAGGGCCCTCATACTTC
D: TRBD1; V: TRBV29-1; J: TRBJ1-1; length: 13; size: -; CDR3: CSARTGRNTEAFF; DNA: TGCAGCGCCCGGACAGGTAGGAACACTGAAGCTTTCTTT
D: -; V: TRBV6-2/TRBV6-3; J: TRBJ1-1; length: 15; size: -; CDR3: CASNPFRDWGTEAFF; DNA: TGTGCCAGCAACCCATTCCGGGATTGGGGCACTGAAGCTTTCTTT
D: -; V: TRBV4-1; J: TRBJ2-7; length: 16; size: -; CDR3: CASSQDGVARSYEQYF; DNA: TGCGCCAGCAGCCAAGACGGGGTAGCCCGCTCCTACGAGCAGTACTTC
D: -; V: TRBV15; J: TRBJ2-5; length: 13; size: -; CDR3: CATSRERGETQYF; DNA: TGTGCCACCAGCAGGGAGCGAGGAGAGACCCAGTACTTC
D: -; V: TRBV28; J: TRBJ1-5; length: 13; size: -; CDR3: CASRGGGTQPQHF; DNA: TGTGCCAGCAGGGGCGGGGGAACTCAGCCCCAGCATTTT
D: -; V: TRBV6-6; J: TRBJ1-1; length: 16; size: -; CDR3: CASSYPAGPMNTEAFF; DNA: TGTGCCAGCAGTTACCCGGCAGGCCCTATGAACACTGAAGCTTTCTTT
D: -; V: TRBV5-1; J: TRBJ2-7; length: 16; size: few; CDR3: CASSLGPQTESYEQYF; DNA: TGCGCCAGCAGCTTGGGGCCCCAGACAGAATCCTACGAGCAGTACTTC
D: -; V: TRBV27; J: TRBJ2-7; length: 12; size: -; CDR3: CASSSLSYEQYF; DNA: TGTGCCAGCAGTTCCCTCTCCTACGAGCAGTACTTC
D: TRBD2; V: TRBV7-2; J: TRBJ2-1; length: 14; size: -; CDR3: CASSNSGRVVEQFF; DNA: TGTGCCAGCAGCAACAGCGGGAGAGTTGTTGAGCAGTTCTTC
D: TRBD2; V: TRBV19; J: TRBJ2-7; length: 14; size: few; CDR3: CASSNSGRVYEQYF; DNA: TGTGCCAGTAGTAATAGCGGGAGAGTCTACGAGCAGTACTTC
D: TRBD1; V: TRBV3-1/TRBV3-2; J: TRBJ2-5; length: 17; size: -; CDR3: CASSPPGQGHLWATQYF; DNA: TGTGCCAGCAGCCCCCCGGGACAGGGGCATCTCTGGGCCACCCAGTACTTC
D: -; V: TRBV7-3; J: TRBJ2-3; length: 15; size: -; CDR3: CASSLIGGAADTQYF; DNA: TGTGCCAGCAGCTTAATTGGCGGGGCCGCAGATACGCAGTATTTT
D: -; V: TRBV5-4; J: TRBJ2-5; length: 12; size: -; CDR3: CASSSTKETQYF; DNA: TGTGCCAGCAGCTCGACTAAAGAGACCCAGTACTTC
D: -; V: TRBV9; J: TRBJ2-5; length: 15; size: -; CDR3: CASSAGGEVGETQYF; DNA: TGTGCCAGCAGCGCGGGTGGGGAGGTCGGGGAGACCCAGTACTTC